These 13 T cell receptor beta chains originate from one sample sequenced in a study of cytomegalovirus exposure and HLA in healthy donors. Some clones are missing from TCRdb's copy, which holds only in-frame ones; the method was immunoSEQ multiplex PCR. The table has approximately 140,000 clones, around nine tenths seen once. Sequenced material: PBMCs. Receptor source: a woman younger than 30 in good health and CMV-seropositive.

The gene calls are TRBV15 and TRBJ1-1; D uncertain. The CDR3 has 16 amino acids. V lost 9 bases to trimming and J lost 4 bases, with 24 bases between them. The germline CDR1 and CDR2 sequences are LNHNV and YYDKDF (reference sequence). CDR3 DNA sequence: TGTGCCACTACAACCCGGGAAAAGGGAGACGGCACTGAAGCTTTCTTT. Protein product: CATTTREKGDGTEAFF.

This clone was seen only once. The chain couples TRBV6-1 to TRBJ2-3; 7 bases fit TRBD1. The CDR3 is 15 residues long. V dropped 6 bases and J dropped 2; count of bases not matched to a gene: 8. Looked up from germline, CDR1 is MNHNS and CDR2 is SASEGT. This CDR3 reads CASRDRTGPTDTQYF. The CDR3 DNA sequence: TGTGCCAGCAGGGATCGGACAGGCCCCACAGATACGCAGTATTTT.

This chain connects TRBV30 to TRBJ2-2; D not resolved. V was trimmed by 0 bases and J by 4 bases, leaving 6 bases between them. Germline CDR1 is GTSNPN and CDR2 is SVGIG (reference sequence). This CDR3 contains 13 residues. The CDR3 loop is CAWSVSRTGELFF. In DNA, the CDR3 is TGTGCCTGGAGTGTTTCCCGCACCGGGGAGCTGTTTTTT.

This clone came up a few times. The V call is TRBV6-6, the J call TRBJ1-2; 10 nucleotides agree with TRBD1. CDR3 length: 15 residues. The germline V gene has CDR1 MNHNY and CDR2 SVGAGI (reference sequence). The V segment lost 7 bases and the J segment 7 bases; nucleotides outside the gene matches: 12. The CDR3 bases are TGTGCCAGCATGTGGGGACAGGGGACGAGAGGTGGCTACACCTTC. Translation: CASMWGQGTRGGYTF.

The chain uses TRBV28 and TRBJ2-7; 7 bases fit TRBD1. CDR1 MDHEN and CDR2 SYDVKM come from the germline V gene. There are 14 residues in the CDR3. The J segment lost 4 bases and the V segment lost 5 bases, leaving 8 bases of the junction unmatched. The CDR3 region is CASSRQGWPYEQYF. In DNA, the CDR3 is TGTGCCAGCAGTCGACAGGGCTGGCCTTACGAGCAGTACTTC.

This chain uses TRBV10-3 with TRBJ2-7, with D maybe TRBD2 (6 bases). CDR1 is ENHRY and CDR2 is SYGVKD in the germline V gene. The CDR3 is 12 residues long. Trimming stripped 10 bases from V and 5 bases from J, with 15 bases between. The CDR3, as DNA: TGTGCCACCCTAGGGAGGCGGGACGAGCAGTACTTC. It codes for CATLGRRDEQYF.

The rearrangement links TRBV4-3 to TRBJ1-4, with D possibly TRBD1 on 6 matching bases. Germline V gene data show CDR1 as LGHNA and CDR2 as YSLEER. V was trimmed by 1 base and J by 5 bases, leaving 17 bases between them. The CDR3 loop spans 17 amino acids. CDR3 DNA sequence: TGCGCCAGCAGCCAAGCAGGGAGGGGGGGTACGAATGAAAAACTGTTTTTT. Amino acids: CASSQAGRGGTNEKLFF.

The rearrangement uses TRBV10-3 and TRBJ2-7, with 10 bases aligning to TRBD2. The CDR3 has 14 amino acids. V trimming: 4 bases; J trimming: 2 bases; junction bases outside the gene matches: 2. The germline V gene has CDR1 ENHRY and CDR2 SYGVKD. CDR3 nucleotides: TGTGCCATCAGTGCTAGCGGGGGTGCCTACGAGCAGTACTTC. This translates into CAISASGGAYEQYF.

The chain combines TRBV7-6 with TRBJ2-1, with 7 positions matching TRBD1. CDR1 SGHVS and CDR2 FNYEAQ come from the germline V gene. The V gene end was trimmed by 1 base and the J gene end by 5 bases; junction bases not matched to a gene: 2. The CDR3 loop spans 14 amino acids. This CDR3 is CASSLVDRHNEQFF. The CDR3 DNA sequence: TGTGCCAGCAGCTTAGTGGACAGGCACAATGAGCAGTTCTTC.

This clone was detected only once. The chain joins TRBV12-2 to TRBJ1-1; the D call of TRBD1 is as the table states it, not checked on the DNA. TRBV12-2 is labeled a pseudogene. This CDR3 spans 15 amino acids. In DNA form, the CDR3 reads TGTGCAAGTCGCAGTACTGACAGTATGAACACTGAAGCTTTCTTT. Its translation: CASRSTDSMNTEAFF.

The chain recombines TRBV15 with TRBJ1-5; 9 bases are shared with TRBD1. The J segment lost 1 base and the V segment lost 1 base, leaving 8 bases of the junction unmatched. In germline, CDR1 is LNHNV, CDR2 YYDKDF (reference sequence). The CDR3 spans 18 residues. CDR3 nucleotides: TGTGCCACCAGCAGAGCATTACAGGGGGCAGGGAGCAATCAGCCCCAGCATTTT. It is translated as CATSRALQGAGSNQPQHF.

The chain carries TRBV28 and TRBJ2-7; TRBD1 might be the D (6 bases). CDR1 and CDR2 (germline): MDHEN, SYDVKM. V was shortened by 2 bases and J by 3 bases, with 11 bases between the two germline ends. The CDR3 runs to 14 residues. In DNA, the CDR3 is TGTGCCAGCAGTTTAGGCAGGGGCAACTACGAGCAGTACTTC. Its translation: CASSLGRGNYEQYF.

The chain combines TRBV5-1 with TRBJ2-7, with 11 bases fitting TRBD2. This CDR3 contains 15 residues. Trimming removed 6 bases from V and 2 bases from J; junction bases left unmatched: 7. In germline, CDR1 is SGHRS, CDR2 YFSETQ. CDR3 protein: CASTSGTSGTYEQYF. The CDR3 DNA sequence: TGCGCCAGCACGAGTGGGACTAGCGGTACCTACGAGCAGTACTTC.